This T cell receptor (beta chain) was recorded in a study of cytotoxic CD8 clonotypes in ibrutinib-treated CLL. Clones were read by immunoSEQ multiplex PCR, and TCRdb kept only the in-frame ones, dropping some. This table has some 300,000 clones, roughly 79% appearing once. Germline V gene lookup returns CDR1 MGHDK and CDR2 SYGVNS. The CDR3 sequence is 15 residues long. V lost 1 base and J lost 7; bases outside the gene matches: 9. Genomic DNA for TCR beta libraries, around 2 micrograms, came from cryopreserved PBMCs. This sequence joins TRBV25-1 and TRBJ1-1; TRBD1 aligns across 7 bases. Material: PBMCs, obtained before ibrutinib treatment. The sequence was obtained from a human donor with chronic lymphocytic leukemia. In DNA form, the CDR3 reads TGTGCCAGCAGTGAATTAGGGGGCGATGATATTGAAGCTTTCTTT. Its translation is CASSELGGDDIEAFF.